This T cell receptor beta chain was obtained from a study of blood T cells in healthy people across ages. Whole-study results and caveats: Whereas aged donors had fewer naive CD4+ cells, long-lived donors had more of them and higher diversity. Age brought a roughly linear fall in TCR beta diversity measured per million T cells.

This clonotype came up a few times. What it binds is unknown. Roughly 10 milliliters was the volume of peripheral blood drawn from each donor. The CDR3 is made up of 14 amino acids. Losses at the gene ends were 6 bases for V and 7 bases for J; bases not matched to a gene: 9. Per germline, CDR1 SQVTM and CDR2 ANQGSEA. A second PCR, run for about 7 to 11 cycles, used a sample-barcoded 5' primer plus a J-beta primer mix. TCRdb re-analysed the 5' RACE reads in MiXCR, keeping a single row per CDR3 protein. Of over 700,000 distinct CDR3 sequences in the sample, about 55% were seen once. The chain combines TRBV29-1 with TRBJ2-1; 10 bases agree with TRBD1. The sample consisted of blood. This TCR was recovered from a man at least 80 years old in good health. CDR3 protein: CSVATGGTGNEQFF. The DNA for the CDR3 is TGCAGCGTGGCGACAGGGGGCACGGGGAATGAGCAGTTCTTC.